This T cell receptor (beta chain) originates from a study of cytomegalovirus exposure and HLA in healthy donors. Study conclusions and caveats: Common viral pathogens seemed to be connected with several of the most significant clusters, according to a later analysis. Association of a missense DCLRE1C variant with TCR beta V- and J-gene trimming was reported in a later analysis. A later analysis found that most CMV-associated TCR beta chains appeared HLA-restricted.

With respect to this clone: Its target is not known.

The PCR employed 60 Vbeta primers together with 13 Jbeta primers. The assay was immunoSEQ multiplex PCR, and TCRdb's table has in-frame clones only and misses some. This sample yields 60,000 to 100,000 clones, of which around 76% are seen a single time; 1.6% belongs to the top ten. The V gene's germline CDR1 is SGHAT and CDR2 FQNNGV. The V end lost 1 base, the J end lost 9 bases, and 12 bases lay between the germline ends. There are 13 residues in the CDR3. The sequence derives from a man in his forties or fifties in good health and CMV-seronegative. Sample: PBMCs. The chain carries TRBV11-2 and TRBJ1-1; a possible D gene is TRBD1 (6 bases). The CDR3 region has the DNA TGTGCCAGCAGCTTAGTTGGGGGGGCCAAAGCTTTCTTT. It specifies CASSLVGGAKAFF.